This entry features one TCR beta chain sequence. Its antigen is undetermined. Sequenced by immunoSEQ multiplex PCR; TCRdb stores in-frame clones only, minus some. The table shows roughly 110,000 clones, with roughly 90% occurring only once. The data stem from a study of T cell responses to AZD1222 COVID-19 vaccine. Whole-study findings and limits: White British donors predominated, females outnumbered males, and clonal diversity was possibly underestimated.

V was pared by 7 bases and J by 1 base, with 13 bases between. This CDR3 spans 14 amino acids. Germline CDR1 and CDR2: SNHLY and FYNNEI. The rearrangement links TRBV2 to TRBJ2-5, with D possibly being TRBD2 (6 bases). The sample in question was peripheral blood, obtained on day 0 of AZD1222 vaccination. This clonotype was obtained from an adult in good health. Here the CDR3 DNA reads TGTGCCAGCAAATCCGGGACTCTCCAAGAGACCCAGTACTTC. Protein sequence: CASKSGTLQETQYF.